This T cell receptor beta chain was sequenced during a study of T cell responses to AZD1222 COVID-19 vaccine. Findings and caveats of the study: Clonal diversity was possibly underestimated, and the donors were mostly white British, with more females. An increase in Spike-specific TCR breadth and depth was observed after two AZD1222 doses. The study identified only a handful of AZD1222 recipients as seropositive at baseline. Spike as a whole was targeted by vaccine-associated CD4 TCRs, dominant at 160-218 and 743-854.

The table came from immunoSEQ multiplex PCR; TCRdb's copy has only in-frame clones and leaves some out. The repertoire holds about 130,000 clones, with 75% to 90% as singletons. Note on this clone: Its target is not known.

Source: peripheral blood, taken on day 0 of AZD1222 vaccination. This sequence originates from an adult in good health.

The CDR3 sequence is CASSLDTENSPLHF. CDR3 in DNA: TGTGCCAGCAGCCTGGACACTGAGAATTCACCCCTCCACTTT. The rearrangement uses TRBV2 and TRBJ1-6; a possible D gene is TRBD1 (5 bases). Germline loops: CDR1 SNHLY, CDR2 FYNNEI. V lost 6 bases, J lost 7 bases, and 13 bases lay in between. The CDR3 has 14 amino acids.